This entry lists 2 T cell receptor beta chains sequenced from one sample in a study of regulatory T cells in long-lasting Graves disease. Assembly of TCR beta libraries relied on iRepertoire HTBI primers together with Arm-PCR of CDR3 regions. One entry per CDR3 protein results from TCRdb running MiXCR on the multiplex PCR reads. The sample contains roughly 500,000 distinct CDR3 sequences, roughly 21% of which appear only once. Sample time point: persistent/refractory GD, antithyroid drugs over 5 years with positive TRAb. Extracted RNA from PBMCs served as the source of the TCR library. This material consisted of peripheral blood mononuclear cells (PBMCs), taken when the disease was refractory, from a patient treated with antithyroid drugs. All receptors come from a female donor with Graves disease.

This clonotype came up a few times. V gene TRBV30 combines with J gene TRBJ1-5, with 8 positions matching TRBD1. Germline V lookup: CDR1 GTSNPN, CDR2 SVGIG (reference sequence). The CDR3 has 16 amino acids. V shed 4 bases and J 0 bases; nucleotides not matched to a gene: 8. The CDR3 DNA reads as TGTGCCTGGAATGACAGGGGCTACCTTAGCAATCAGCCCCAGCATTTT. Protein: CAWNDRGYLSNQPQHF.

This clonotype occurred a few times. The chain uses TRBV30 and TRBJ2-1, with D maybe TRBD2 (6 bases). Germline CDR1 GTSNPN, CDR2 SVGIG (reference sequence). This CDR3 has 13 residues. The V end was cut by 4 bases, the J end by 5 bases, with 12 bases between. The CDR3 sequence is CAWMWTTNNEQFF. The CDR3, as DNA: TGTGCCTGGATGTGGACTACCAACAATGAGCAGTTCTTC. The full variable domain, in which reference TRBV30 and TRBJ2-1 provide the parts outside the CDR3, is SQTIHQWPATLVQPVGSPLSLECTVEGTSNPNLYWYRQAAGRGLQLLFYSVGIGQISSEVPQNLSASRPQDRQFILSSKKLLLSDSGFYLCAWMWTTNNEQFFGPGTRLTVL.